This T cell receptor (beta chain) is from a study of beta chain features in type 1 diabetes. Findings and caveats of the study: Type 1 diabetes patients had TCRB CDR3s that were shorter (moderately but significantly so) in all four CD4+ subsets.

Worth noting for this clone: What it binds is unknown. Different DNA sequences within this sample yield the same CDR3.

Reverse transcription of all isolated RNA meant that expressed TCRB transcripts were sequenced. Libraries were prepared by immunoSEQ multiplex PCR; TCRdb keeps only in-frame clonotypes and omits some of them. The data hold 630,000 or so clones, with over 12% observed a single time. One heparinised blood draw averaging around 110 mL was given by each donor. Material for sequencing was naive CD4+ T cells from blood. This TCR came from a man aged 18-30 years with type 1 diabetes.

The DNA of the CDR3 is TGTGCCAGCAGCTTGAGGCTCTCTGGGGCCAACGTCCTGACTTTC. Protein sequence: CASSLRLSGANVLTF. This chain joins TRBV7-9 and TRBJ2-6, with no clear D. The CDR3 consists of 15 residues. The germline V gene has CDR1 SEHNR and CDR2 FQNEAQ (reference sequence). Between the trimmed V and J ends, which lost 3 bases and 0 bases, there was a span of 6 bases.